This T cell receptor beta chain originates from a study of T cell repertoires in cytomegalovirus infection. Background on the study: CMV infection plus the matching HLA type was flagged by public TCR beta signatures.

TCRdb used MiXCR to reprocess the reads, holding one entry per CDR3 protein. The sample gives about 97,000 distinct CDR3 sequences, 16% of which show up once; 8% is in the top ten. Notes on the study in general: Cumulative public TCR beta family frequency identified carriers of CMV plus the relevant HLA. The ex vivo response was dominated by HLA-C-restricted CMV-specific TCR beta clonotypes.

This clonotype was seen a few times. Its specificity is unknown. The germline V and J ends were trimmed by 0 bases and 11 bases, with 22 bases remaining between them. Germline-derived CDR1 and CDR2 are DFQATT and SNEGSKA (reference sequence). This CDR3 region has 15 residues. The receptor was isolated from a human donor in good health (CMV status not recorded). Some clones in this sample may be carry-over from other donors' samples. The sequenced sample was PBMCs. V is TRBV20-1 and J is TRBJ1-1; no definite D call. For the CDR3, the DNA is TGCAGTGCTAGAGATGTCCGGTCTTTTGGACTCGAGGCTTTCTTT. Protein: CSARDVRSFGLEAFF.